This T cell receptor (beta chain) was sequenced for a study of long-term antiretroviral therapy in people with HIV. The overall study: When the earliest samples were collected, ART was typically delayed until CD4 counts fell.

In germline, CDR1 is KGHSH, CDR2 LQKENI. V shed 3 bases, J shed 8 bases, and the junction held 12 bases outside the gene matches. This CDR3 comprises 17 residues. Runs used v3.0 of the immunoSEQ assay and were done at survey level. Repertoires were generated with immunoSEQ multiplex PCR, while TCRdb's copy carries only in-frame clones and drops some. The sample has around 20,000 clones, about 88% seen once. In the case of this clone: Its cognate antigen is unknown.

Findings and limits, study-wide: The study collected no data on ART adherence, viral resistance or therapy changes. Relative to control repertoires, HIV repertoires exhibited narrower CDR3 length ranges.

HIV-positive participants were all treated in the United States. The origin of this receptor is a man between 18 and 35 years old with HIV. The chain carries TRBV18 and TRBJ1-6, with 8 positions matching TRBD1. The specimen comprised unsorted PBMCs, sampled 0.9 years after starting antiretroviral therapy. In DNA form, the CDR3 reads TGTGCCAGCTCACCTCTCTCCGCCGGGACAGGTTATTCACCCCTCCACTTT. It yields the protein CASSPLSAGTGYSPLHF.